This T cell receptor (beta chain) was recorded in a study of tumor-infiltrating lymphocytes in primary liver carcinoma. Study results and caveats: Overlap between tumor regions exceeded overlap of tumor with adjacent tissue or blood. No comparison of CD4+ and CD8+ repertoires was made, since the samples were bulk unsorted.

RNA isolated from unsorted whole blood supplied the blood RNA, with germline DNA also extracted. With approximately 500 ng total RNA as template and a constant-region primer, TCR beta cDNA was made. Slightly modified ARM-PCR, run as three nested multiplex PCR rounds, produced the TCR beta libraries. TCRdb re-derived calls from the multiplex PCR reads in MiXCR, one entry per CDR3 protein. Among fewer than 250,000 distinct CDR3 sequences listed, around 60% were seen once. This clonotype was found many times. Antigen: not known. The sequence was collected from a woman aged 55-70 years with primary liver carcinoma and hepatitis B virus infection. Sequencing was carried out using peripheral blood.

In DNA, the CDR3 is TGTGCCAGCGCGACCCCCTACAATGAGCAGTTCTTC. It translates to CASATPYNEQFF. V usage is TRBV6-1 and J usage is TRBJ2-1; D is uncertain. The germline CDR1 and CDR2 sequences are MNHNS and SASEGT. The CDR3 spans 12 residues. V lost 8 bases and J 2 bases, leaving 7 bases between the germline ends.